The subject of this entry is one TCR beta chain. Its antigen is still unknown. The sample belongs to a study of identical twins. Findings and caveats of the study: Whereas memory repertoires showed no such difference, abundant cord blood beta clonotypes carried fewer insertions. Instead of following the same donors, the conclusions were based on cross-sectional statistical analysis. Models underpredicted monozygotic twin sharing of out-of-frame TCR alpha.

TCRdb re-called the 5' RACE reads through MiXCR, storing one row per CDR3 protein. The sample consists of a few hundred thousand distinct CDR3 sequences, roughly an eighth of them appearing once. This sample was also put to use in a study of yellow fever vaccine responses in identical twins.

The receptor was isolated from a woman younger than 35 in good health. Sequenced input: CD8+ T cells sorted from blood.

The CDR3 loop reads CASSGPYEQYF. The CDR3 region has the DNA TGTGCCAGCAGTGGCCCCTACGAGCAGTACTTC. The J gene is TRBJ2-7, the V gene TRBV25-1, with D hard to call. The CDR3 consists of 11 residues. Germline V CDR1 and CDR2: MGHDK, SYGVNS. Deletions cut 4 bases from V and 2 bases from J, with 3 bases between.